This T cell receptor (beta chain) was captured in a study of blood T cell repertoires in COVID-19. The method was immunoSEQ multiplex PCR; TCRdb's version includes in-frame clones alone and lacks a portion of them. The data show about 200,000 clones, around 83% seen once. This clone was observed a few times. Germline V lookup: CDR1 LGHDT, CDR2 YNNKEL (reference sequence). The CDR3 has 16 residues. V lost 4 bases and J lost 7; bases outside the gene matches: 11. The source material was peripheral blood. This TCR came from a woman between 45 and 65 years old with acute or convalescent COVID-19. The chain carries TRBV3-1 (or the pseudogene TRBV3-2) and TRBJ1-3; 9 bases agree with TRBD1. The DNA for the CDR3 is TGTGCCAGCAGCCCGGGACAGGGAATACCTATTAACACCATATATTTT. As protein: CASSPGQGIPINTIYF.